The 30 T cell receptor beta chains presented below share a single source sample, sequenced in a study of T-cell reconstitution after alpha-beta-depleted transplantation in children. During its preparation, the TCRbeta library received unique molecular identifiers. From the PCR reads, TCRdb called clonotypes with MiXCR, one entry per CDR3 protein. The sample lists 440,000 or so distinct CDR3 sequences; under 13% were seen once. This specimen consisted of PBMCs from the stem cell graft donor, obtained from the stem cell graft. These receptors all stem from a human donor who donated a stem cell graft to a child with acute myeloid leukemia.

This clonotype appeared a few times. The DNA for the CDR3 is TGCAGTGCTGTTAGGGACAGGGGGTGGACTGAAGCTTTCTTT. Translation gives CSAVRDRGWTEAFF. The V call is TRBV20-1, the J call TRBJ1-1; 11 positions agree with TRBD1. The length of the CDR3 is 14 residues. V was pared by 5 bases and J by 5 bases, with 7 bases of the junction left unmatched. In germline, CDR1 is DFQATT, CDR2 SNEGSKA (reference sequence).

The chain uses TRBV29-1 and TRBJ2-1, with D perhaps TRBD2 (6 bases). V lost 6 bases to trimming and J lost 5 bases, with 17 bases between them. CDR3 length: 14 residues. CDR1 is SQVTM, CDR2 ANQGSEA, per germline. CDR3 region: CSVPTRRADNEQFF. CDR3 nucleotides: TGCAGCGTCCCGACTAGAAGGGCCGACAATGAGCAGTTCTTC.

This clonotype has a handful of counts. The gene calls are TRBV19 and TRBJ2-7; TRBD1 aligns across 8 bases. Germline assignment: CDR1 LNHDA and CDR2 SQIVND (reference sequence). The ends lost 5 bases at V and 3 bases at J; junction bases unmatched: 6. The CDR3 is 14 residues long. The CDR3 coding sequence is TGTGCCAGTAGTCTCCGGGACAGGAACTACGAGCAGTACTTC. Translation gives CASSLRDRNYEQYF.

This clonotype was seen a few times. The chain recombines TRBV7-3 with TRBJ2-1; no reliable D call. Trimming cost V 2 bases and J 7 bases, with 6 bases left between them. The CDR3 length is 12 residues. Germline assignment: CDR1 SGHTA and CDR2 FQGTGA. The CDR3 is CASSLSMNEQFF. CDR3 bases: TGTGCCAGCAGCTTATCTATGAATGAGCAGTTCTTC.

The table lists this clonotype with many counts. The chain recombines TRBV10-1 with TRBJ2-2; D uncertain. The CDR3 spans 13 residues. Trimming pared 6 bases from V and 4 bases from J, leaving 9 bases between. Germline V gene sequence: CDR1 WNHNN, CDR2 SYGVQD (reference sequence). CDR3 sequence (DNA): TGCGCCAGCAGGGCCTCGGGCACCGGGGAGCTGTTTTTT. Translation gives CASRASGTGELFF.

The genes are TRBV20-1 and TRBJ2-5, with 9 positions matching TRBD2. J was trimmed by 2 bases and V by 5 bases; bases with no gene match: 18. The CDR3 has 18 residues. Germline CDR1 and CDR2: DFQATT and SNEGSKA (reference sequence). CDR3 loop: CSASSLGSGGSRQETQYF. CDR3 DNA: TGCAGTGCTTCATCATTGGGTAGCGGGGGATCAAGGCAAGAGACCCAGTACTTC.

The J gene is TRBJ2-1, the V gene TRBV27, with 10 bases matching TRBD2. The trim removed 3 bases at V and 7 bases at J, leaving 12 bases unmatched. Germline V gene sequence: CDR1 MNHEY, CDR2 SMNVEV (reference sequence). The CDR3 contains 17 residues. For the CDR3, the DNA is TGTGCCAGCAGTTTGCTCGGGCTAGCGGGAGTAGGAAATGAGCAGTTCTTC. This encodes CASSLLGLAGVGNEQFF.

This clonotype came up a few times. The chain combines TRBV30 with TRBJ1-1, with unresolved D. The V gene lost 4 bases and the J gene lost 1 base, with 7 bases spanning the gap. Germline CDR1 is GTSNPN and CDR2 is SVGIG (reference sequence). The CDR3 sequence is 12 residues long. The CDR3 DNA follows: TGTGCCTGGATTCAGACGAACACTGAAGCTTTCTTT. Translation: CAWIQTNTEAFF.

The chain recombines TRBV4-3 with TRBJ2-2; no firm D call. CDR3 length: 17 residues. Germline CDR1 is LGHNA and CDR2 is YSLEER. V was shortened by 0 bases and J by 0 bases, with 11 bases between the two germline ends. The CDR3 spells CASSQEWVPANTGELFF. CDR3 in DNA: TGCGCCAGCAGCCAAGAGTGGGTCCCGGCGAACACCGGGGAGCTGTTTTTT.

The sample holds a few counts of this clonotype. In DNA, the CDR3 is TGCAGTGCTTCCACAGGGGCCCTCTACAATGAGCAGTTCTTC. Protein: CSASTGALYNEQFF. The rearrangement uses TRBV20-1 and TRBJ2-1; 7 bases are a match to TRBD1. The ends lost 5 bases at V and 3 bases at J; junction bases unmatched: 7. This CDR3 contains 14 residues. The germline V gene has CDR1 DFQATT and CDR2 SNEGSKA (reference sequence).

This clonotype was observed a handful of times. The CDR3 reads CASSSWTGAGELFF. The CDR3, as DNA: TGTGCCAGCAGCTCCTGGACAGGGGCCGGGGAGCTGTTTTTT. The chain recombines TRBV7-2 with TRBJ2-2, with TRBD1 identical over 9 bases. The CDR3 runs to 14 residues. V gave up 4 bases and J gave up 6 bases; unmatched junction bases: 3. Germline V lookup: CDR1 SGHTA, CDR2 FQGNSA.

The chain has TRBV20-1 and TRBJ2-1, with 13 positions matching TRBD2. Germline loops: CDR1 DFQATT, CDR2 SNEGSKA (reference sequence). V shed 3 bases and J 10 bases; nucleotides not matched to a gene: 9. The CDR3 has 15 residues. The CDR3 bases are TGCAGTGCTAGTGGAACTAGCGGGAGGGCCGAGGAGCAGTTCTTC. It yields the protein CSASGTSGRAEEQFF.

This clonotype was picked up a small number of times. The chain joins TRBV5-1 to TRBJ1-1, with 7 bases lining up with TRBD1. The V gene's germline CDR1 is SGHRS and CDR2 YFSETQ. The trim removed 4 bases at V and 1 base at J, leaving 13 bases unmatched. CDR3 size: 17 residues. The CDR3 loop reads CASSDLQRDSKNTEAFF. The DNA for the CDR3 is TGCGCCAGCAGCGACCTCCAAAGGGACAGTAAGAACACTGAAGCTTTCTTT.

V is TRBV7-2 and J is TRBJ2-1; D gene uncertain. The V end lost 1 base, the J end lost 0 bases, and 7 bases lay between the germline ends. Germline values: CDR1 SGHTA, CDR2 FQGNSA. CDR3 length: 15 residues. In DNA, the CDR3 is TGTGCCAGCAGCTTAGAACTGAGCTCCTACAATGAGCAGTTCTTC. Amino acids: CASSLELSSYNEQFF.

The chain combines TRBV5-1 with TRBJ2-3; D unclear. Between the trimmed V and J ends, which lost 6 bases and 0 bases, there was a span of 8 bases. CDR1 and CDR2 (germline): SGHRS, YFSETQ. The CDR3 extends over 13 amino acids. CDR3 DNA sequence: TGCGCCAGCACTAACGACAGCACAGATACGCAGTATTTT. Translated: CASTNDSTDTQYF.

This clonotype was found many times. The rearrangement uses TRBV7-6 and TRBJ1-6, with a possible D match to TRBD1 (5 bases). CDR1 and CDR2 from the germline V gene are SGHVS and FNYEAQ. The CDR3 covers 15 residues. Trimming pared 5 bases from V and 10 bases from J, leaving 18 bases between. This CDR3 is CASSPRIGAASPLHF. DNA for the CDR3: TGTGCCAGCAGCCCTAGAATCGGGGCAGCCTCACCCCTCCACTTT.

The chain joins TRBV6-5 to TRBJ1-4; D ambiguous. This CDR3 has 18 amino acids. V was trimmed by 4 bases and J by 0 bases, leaving 18 bases between them. CDR1 is MNHEY and CDR2 is SVGAGI in the germline V gene. This CDR3 reads CASSSIMFGTATNEKLFF. CDR3 DNA: TGTGCCAGCAGTTCTATTATGTTCGGAACAGCAACTAATGAAAAACTGTTTTTT.

The sample holds a few counts of this clonotype. The chain has TRBV5-1 and TRBJ1-1; 10 bases fit TRBD1. V lost 4 bases, J lost 3 bases, and 6 bases stayed unmatched. Germline CDR1 reads SGHRS; CDR2 reads YFSETQ. The CDR3 loop spans 15 amino acids. The CDR3 nucleotides read TGCGCCAGCAGCGGAAGGACAGGGGGGTACACTGAAGCTTTCTTT. Protein sequence: CASSGRTGGYTEAFF.

This clonotype was counted only a few times. The chain uses TRBV10-3 and TRBJ2-3; 7 nucleotides align to TRBD2. The ends lost 8 bases at V and 1 base at J; junction bases unmatched: 6. The CDR3 is made up of 14 amino acids. Germline assignment: CDR1 ENHRY and CDR2 SYGVKD. In DNA, the CDR3 is TGTGCCATCGGCGCAGGGAGGGGCACAGATACGCAGTATTTT. Residues: CAIGAGRGTDTQYF.

The V and J genes are TRBV10-2 and TRBJ2-1; the D is unclear. From germline, CDR1 is WSHSY and CDR2 SAAADI. The CDR3 consists of 17 residues. The V and J ends lost 5 bases and 7 bases respectively, with 24 bases between them. The CDR3 coding sequence is TGCGCCAGCAGTCGGTCGGCCCGCGGTGCAGGAAAAAATGAGCAGTTCTTC. Translation gives CASSRSARGAGKNEQFF.

The count of this clonotype is one. A junction end diverges from the germline sequence, so it may reflect a read error. The chain combines TRBV7-2 with TRBJ2-4; TRBD2 matches at 15 bases. The CDR3 runs 13 residues. CDR1 and CDR2 (germline): SGHTA, FQGNSA. CDR3 in DNA: TGTGCCAGCAGTTGGACTAGCGGGAGGGATTTCATCTTC. It translates to CASSWTSGRDFIF.

The V call is TRBV20-1, the J call TRBJ2-1; tentatively, D is TRBD1 or TRBD2 (6 bases each). This CDR3 has 15 residues. Germline V gene sequence: CDR1 DFQATT, CDR2 SNEGSKA (reference sequence). Trimming removed 5 bases from V and 2 bases from J, with 16 bases in between. The CDR3 spells CSAGGQVGTYNEQFF. The CDR3 DNA reads TGCAGTGCTGGGGGGCAGGTGGGCACCTACAATGAGCAGTTCTTC.

J is TRBJ1-2 and V is TRBV9; 10 nucleotides agree with TRBD1. The CDR3 contains 16 residues. The germline V gene has CDR1 SGDLS and CDR2 YYNGEE. V was clipped by 4 bases and J by 7 bases; unmatched bases: 13. CDR3 loop: CASSPAGGQGMSGYTF. The CDR3, as DNA: TGTGCCAGCAGCCCCGCGGGGGGACAGGGGATGAGTGGCTACACCTTC.

The V call is TRBV5-1, the J call TRBJ1-2, with 8 bases identical to TRBD1. CDR1 SGHRS and CDR2 YFSETQ come from the germline V gene. The CDR3 has 15 residues. J was trimmed by 6 bases and V by 0 bases; bases with no gene match: 7. CDR3 protein: CASSLGWQGANGYTF. For the CDR3, the DNA is TGCGCCAGCAGCTTGGGATGGCAGGGGGCGAATGGCTACACCTTC.

At least ten counts were recorded for this clonotype. The chain combines TRBV12-3 or TRBV12-4 with TRBJ2-5, with D possibly being TRBD1 (6 bases). The CDR3 covers 14 residues. With 3 bases removed from V and 2 bases from J, the gap between germline ends came to 10 bases. CDR3 in amino acids: CASSFPGEQETQYF. The DNA of the CDR3 is TGTGCCAGCAGTTTCCCAGGGGAACAAGAGACCCAGTACTTC.

The V and J genes are TRBV20-1 and TRBJ1-3, with unresolved D. The CDR3 has 16 residues. From germline, CDR1 is DFQATT and CDR2 SNEGSKA (reference sequence). Trimming cost V 6 bases and J 0 bases, with 18 bases left between them. The DNA for the CDR3 is TGCAGTGCAAGACCCTTCGCAGGCCCCTCTGGAAACACCATATATTTT. This translates into CSARPFAGPSGNTIYF.

The V and J genes are TRBV5-5 and TRBJ2-3; D call uncertain. The CDR3 runs to 12 residues. Trimming stripped 5 bases from V and 5 bases from J, with 9 bases between. CDR1 and CDR2 from the germline V gene are SGHKS and YYEKEE (reference sequence). CDR3 nucleotide sequence: TGTGCCAGCAGAAATGGGGTAGATACGCAGTATTTT. The encoded protein is CASRNGVDTQYF. Using reference TRBV5-5 and TRBJ2-3 for the parts outside the CDR3, the full variable domain is DAGVTQSPTHLIKTRGQQVTLRCSPISGHKSVSWYQQVLGQGPQFIFQYYEKEERGRGNFPDRFSARQFPNYSSELNVNALLLGDSALYLCASRNGVDTQYFGPGTRLTVL.

The chain uses TRBV9 and TRBJ2-3; no firm D call. Deletions cut 0 bases from V and 3 bases from J, with 8 bases between. The CDR3 consists of 14 residues. Germline V gives CDR1 SGDLS, CDR2 YYNGEE. CDR3 bases: TGTGCCAGCAGCGTAGCGCTGTTTACAGATACGCAGTATTTT. Its translation is CASSVALFTDTQYF.

Ten or more counts support this clonotype. The chain employs TRBV6-2 or TRBV6-3 and TRBJ1-2; 8 bases align to TRBD1. Germline values: CDR1 MNHEY, CDR2 SVGEGT. Trimming took 9 bases from V and 7 from J; bases not matched to a gene: 10. The CDR3 runs 13 residues. CDR3 amino acids: CASFGTGKRGYTF. The CDR3 DNA follows: TGTGCCAGTTTCGGGACAGGAAAGCGTGGCTACACCTTC.

This clonotype was counted between two and nine times. The chain couples TRBV7-8 to TRBJ2-4; 8 bases are shared with TRBD2. This CDR3 spans 13 amino acids. The ends lost 7 bases at V and 12 bases at J; junction bases unmatched: 11. The germline V gene encodes CDR1 SGHVS and CDR2 FQNEAQ. CDR3: CASTLGASGPQYF. CDR3 in DNA: TGTGCCAGCACCCTGGGGGCTAGCGGGCCTCAGTACTTC.